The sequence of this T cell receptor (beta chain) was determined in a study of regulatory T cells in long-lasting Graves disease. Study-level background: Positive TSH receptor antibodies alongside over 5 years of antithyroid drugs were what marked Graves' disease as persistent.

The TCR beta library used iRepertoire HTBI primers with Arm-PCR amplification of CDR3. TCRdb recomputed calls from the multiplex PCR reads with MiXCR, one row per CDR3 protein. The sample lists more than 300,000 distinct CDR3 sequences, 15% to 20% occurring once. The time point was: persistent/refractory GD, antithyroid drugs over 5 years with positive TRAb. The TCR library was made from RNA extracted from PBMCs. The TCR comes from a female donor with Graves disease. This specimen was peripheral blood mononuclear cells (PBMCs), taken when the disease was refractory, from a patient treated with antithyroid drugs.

The CDR3: CASSLERDRGQSTNEKLFF. CDR3 nucleotide sequence: TGTGCCAGCAGCTTAGAGAGGGACAGGGGACAATCAACTAATGAAAAACTGTTTTTT. The rearrangement joins TRBV7-2 to TRBJ1-4; 10 bases agree with TRBD1. J was trimmed by 0 bases and V by 1 base; bases with no gene match: 8. The germline gives CDR1 SGHTA, CDR2 FQGNSA. This CDR3 comprises 19 residues.